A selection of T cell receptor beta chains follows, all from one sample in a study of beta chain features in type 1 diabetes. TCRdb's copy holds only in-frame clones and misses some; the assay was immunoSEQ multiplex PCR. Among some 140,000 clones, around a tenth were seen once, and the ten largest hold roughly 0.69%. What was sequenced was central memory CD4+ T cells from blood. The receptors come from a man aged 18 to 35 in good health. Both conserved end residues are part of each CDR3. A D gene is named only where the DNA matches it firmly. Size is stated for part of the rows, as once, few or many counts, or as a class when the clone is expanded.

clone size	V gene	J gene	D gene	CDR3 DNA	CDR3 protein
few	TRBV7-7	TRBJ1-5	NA	TGTGCCAGCAGCCCTAGGCGACCCAACGATAGCAATCAGCCCCAGCATTTT	CASSPRRPNDSNQPQHF
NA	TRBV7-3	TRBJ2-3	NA	TGTGCCAGCAGCCCCGGTGGCACAGATACGCAGTATTTT	CASSPGGTDTQYF
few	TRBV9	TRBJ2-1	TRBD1	TGTGCCAGCAGCCGGGACAGGGACTACAATGAGCAGTTCTTC	CASSRDRDYNEQFF
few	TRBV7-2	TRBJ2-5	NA	TGTGCCAGCAGCTCCCAGACAGGCCACCAAGAGACCCAGTACTTC	CASSSQTGHQETQYF
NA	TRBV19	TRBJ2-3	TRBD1	TGTGCCAGTAGTACAGGACAGGGGAACCTAAGCACAGATACGCAGTATTTT	CASSTGQGNLSTDTQYF
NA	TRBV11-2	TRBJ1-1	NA	TGTGCCAGCAACACCGCCCGACGGAGGAACACTGAAGCTTTCTTT	CASNTARRRNTEAFF
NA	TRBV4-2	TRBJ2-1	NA	TGTGCCAGCACCGCAGACGGGGGGCGGGGTTCTTCCTACAATGAGCAGTTCTTC	CASTADGGRGSSYNEQFF
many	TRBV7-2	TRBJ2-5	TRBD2	TGTGCCAGCAGAGTAGCGGGTCGCCAAGAGACCCAGTACTTC	CASRVAGRQETQYF
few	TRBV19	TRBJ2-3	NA	TGTGCCAGTACCCGAGGAAGCAGACTCACAGATACGCAGTATTTT	CASTRGSRLTDTQYF
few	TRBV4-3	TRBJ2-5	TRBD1	TGCGCCAGCAGCCAAGGACAGGGGGCTTGGCAAGAGACCCAGTACTTC	CASSQGQGAWQETQYF
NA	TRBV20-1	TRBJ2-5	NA	TGCAGTGCTCCCCGGGGGGAGACCCAGTACTTC	CSAPRGETQYF
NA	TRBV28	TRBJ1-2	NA	TGTGCCAGCAGGGCCATAGCAATTCATGGCTACACCTTC	CASRAIAIHGYTF
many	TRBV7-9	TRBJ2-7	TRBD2	TGTGCCAGCAGCGAAACTAGCGCGTCCTACGAGCAGTACTTC	CASSETSASYEQYF
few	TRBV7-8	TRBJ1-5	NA	TGTGCCAGCAGCTTAGCCGGAGGAGCACAGCCCCAGCATTTT	CASSLAGGAQPQHF
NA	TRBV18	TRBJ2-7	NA	TGTGCCAGCTCAGATCGGACAGTTTCCTCCTACGAGCAGTACTTC	CASSDRTVSSYEQYF
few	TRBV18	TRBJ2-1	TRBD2	TGTGCCAGCTCACCGGGACTAGCTACCAATGAGCAGTTCTTC	CASSPGLATNEQFF
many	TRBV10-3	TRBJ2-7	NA	TGTGCCATCAGTGACAGGGCCAGCCTCGAGCAGTACTTC	CAISDRASLEQYF
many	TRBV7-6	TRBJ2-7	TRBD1	TGTGCCAGCAGCCGGGACAGGGGAGACGAGCAGTACTTC	CASSRDRGDEQYF
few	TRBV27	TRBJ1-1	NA	TGTGCCACTGCGGGACCTTTGAACACTGAAGCTTTCTTT	CATAGPLNTEAFF
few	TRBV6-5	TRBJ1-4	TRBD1	TGTGCCAGCAGTACTCCGGGACAGGGGGCGGAAAAACTGTTTTTT	CASSTPGQGAEKLFF
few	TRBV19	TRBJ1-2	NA	TGTGCCAGTAGTATCCGACAGAGCATCACCTTC	CASSIRQSITF
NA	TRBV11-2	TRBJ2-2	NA	TGTGCCAGCAGCTTAGGAGATCGGACACACATAACCGGGGAGCTGTTTTTT	CASSLGDRTHITGELFF
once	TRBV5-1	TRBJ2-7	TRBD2	TGCGCCAGCAGCCCGGAAGGCGGGGTAGCGGGGGGCCGGGGCGAGCAGTACTTC	CASSPEGGVAGGRGEQYF
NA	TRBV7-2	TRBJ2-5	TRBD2	TGTGCCAGCAGCTTAACTACGATCGGCAACGGGGGGCAAGAGACCCAGTACTTC	CASSLTTIGNGGQETQYF
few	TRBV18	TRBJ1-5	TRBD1	TGTGCCAGCTCACCGAGTACAGGGGGCCTCCAGCCCCAGCATTTT	CASSPSTGGLQPQHF
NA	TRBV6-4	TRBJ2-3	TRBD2	TGTGCCAGCAGTGAAGGCGGGAGTAGCACAGATACGCAGTATTTT	CASSEGGSSTDTQYF
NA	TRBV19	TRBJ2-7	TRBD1	TGTGCCAGTAGTATTTTATCCGGGACAGGCTACGAGCAGTACTTC	CASSILSGTGYEQYF
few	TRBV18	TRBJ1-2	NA	TGTGCCAGCTCACCACCGTCAGGCTATGGCTACACCTTC	CASSPPSGYGYTF
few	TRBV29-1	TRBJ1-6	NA	TGCAGCGCCCGGGACTCAGATAATTCACCCCTCCACTTT	CSARDSDNSPLHF
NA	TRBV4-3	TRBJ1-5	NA	TGCGCCAGCAGCCAAGAGGGAGGGGATGGGGCCCAGCATTTT	CASSQEGGDGAQHF
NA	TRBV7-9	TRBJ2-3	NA	TGTGCCAGCAGGCCCCCTGACTTTGGACGGACTAGCACAGATACGCAGTATTTT	CASRPPDFGRTSTDTQYF
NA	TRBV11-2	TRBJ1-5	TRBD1	TGTGCCAGCAGAAGGACAGGGAGCAATCAGCCCCAGCATTTT	CASRRTGSNQPQHF
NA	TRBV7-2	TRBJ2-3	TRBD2	TGTGCCAGCAGCCAAGGGCTGGGAGGGCAAGGGGATACGCAGTATTTT	CASSQGLGGQGDTQYF